The T cell receptor (beta chain) described here comes from a study of T cell responses to AZD1222 COVID-19 vaccine (dated by TCRdb to the early 2020s). For the study in its entirety: TCR sequencing covered 233 trial participants: 207 given two doses of AZD1222 and about 26 given two doses of MenACWY control vaccine. Trial participants were enrolled by age into 18-55, 56-69 and 70-plus year subgroups, with roughly 150, 30 and 60 TCR-sequenced participants respectively. Broader findings and caveats from the paper: Vaccine-associated CD4 TCRs spanned the whole spike protein, with dominant responses in regions 160-218 and 743-854. Spike-specific TCR breadth and depth rose significantly after two AZD1222 doses compared with day 0 and with MenACWY recipients. Most participants were white British and females outnumbered males, and the authors suggested that clonal diversity may have been underestimated. Conclusions about previously exposed vaccinees were limited because only a handful of AZD1222 recipients were SARS-CoV-2 seropositive at baseline. Reportedly, close to half of the unique spike-specific TCRs recognized epitopes lying outside the regions that are mutated in the B.1.351 and B.1.1.7 variants. In the small 56-69-year group, the increase in depth fell short of significance, most likely because of low power. Because no samples from the day 14 peak response were available, repertoires could be characterized only after the peak T cell response.

The CDR3 regions of human TCRbeta chains were analyzed by immunosequencing. Regarding the original processing steps: TCRs in the repertoires were compared against a reference library of SARS-CoV-2-specific TCRs that had been generated with the MIRA antigen-specificity platform. Breadth was defined as the fraction of unique TCRs that were SARS-CoV-2-associated. Depth was defined as the fraction of total T cells that were SARS-CoV-2-associated. Using the MIRA data, each spike-specific TCR was assigned both to the spike region to which the TCR was reactive and to a CD4 or CD8 class. Log10-transformed breadth and depth values were compared by one-way ANOVA with Sidak's multiple comparisons tests. In TCRdb, the immuneACCESS table is reduced to in-frame sequences with V and J assigned. These tables do not hold every clone; where another copy was compared, an unresolved V gene accounts for under half, and the others remain unexplained. That table gives V, J and clone size, and the DNA gave D and trimming. In all, the sample holds 100,000 to 150,000 clones, and roughly 88% of those were seen once. Of the sample, about 4.4% is held by the ten largest clones.

A note on this clone: Its antigen is unknown. No base-level quality is on record; no much larger clone is a single base apart.

The time point label here, explained by the study, means: baseline before first vaccination. Sample treatment or condition, as interpreted from the label and publication: meningococcal conjugate vaccine given as trial control. Vaccinee samples came from UK trials COV001 and COV002, including a single-blind randomized controlled phase 2/3 trial of AZD1222 (ChAdOx1 nCoV-19) in healthy adults. For TCRbeta chain sequencing, PBMC samples were collected from trial participants at day 0 and at day 28 after the second dose. The origin of this receptor is an adult in good health. The specimen was peripheral blood, collected on day 0 of MenACWY control vaccination.

The sequence in DNA is TGTGCCAGCAGCCAAGAGGGACTAGCGGGCCTTTACGAGCAGTACTTC. Its translation is CASSQEGLAGLYEQYF. The chain couples TRBV4-2 to TRBJ2-7; 12 middle bases align to TRBD2. CDR3 length: 16 amino acids, cysteine to phenylalanine. The DNA shown is the 48-base CDR3, in frame from base 1. V and J are trimmed by 0 bases and 4 bases, and the gene matches miss 4 bases of the junction. The germline V gene specifies LGHNA as CDR1 and YNFKEQ as CDR2.